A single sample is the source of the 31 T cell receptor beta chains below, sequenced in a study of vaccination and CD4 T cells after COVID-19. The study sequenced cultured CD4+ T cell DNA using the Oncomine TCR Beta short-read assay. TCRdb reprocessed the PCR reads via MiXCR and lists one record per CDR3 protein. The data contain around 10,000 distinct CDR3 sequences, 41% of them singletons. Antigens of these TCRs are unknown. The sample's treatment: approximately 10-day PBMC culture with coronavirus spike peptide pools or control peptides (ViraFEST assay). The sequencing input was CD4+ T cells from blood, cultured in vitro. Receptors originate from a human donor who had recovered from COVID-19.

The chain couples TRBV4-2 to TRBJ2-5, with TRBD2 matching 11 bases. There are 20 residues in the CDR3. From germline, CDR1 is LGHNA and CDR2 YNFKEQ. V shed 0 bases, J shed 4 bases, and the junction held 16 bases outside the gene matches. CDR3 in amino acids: CASSQDYSSGRVALRETQYF. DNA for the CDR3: TGTGCCAGCAGCCAAGATTATAGTAGCGGGAGGGTAGCCCTCAGAGAGACCCAGTACTTC.

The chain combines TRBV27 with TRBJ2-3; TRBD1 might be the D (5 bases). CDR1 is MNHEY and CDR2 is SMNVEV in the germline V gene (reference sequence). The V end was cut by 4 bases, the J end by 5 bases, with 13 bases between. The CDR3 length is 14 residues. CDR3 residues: CASSYGAGLDTQYF. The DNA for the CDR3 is TGTGCCAGCAGTTATGGGGCAGGGCTAGATACGCAGTATTTT.

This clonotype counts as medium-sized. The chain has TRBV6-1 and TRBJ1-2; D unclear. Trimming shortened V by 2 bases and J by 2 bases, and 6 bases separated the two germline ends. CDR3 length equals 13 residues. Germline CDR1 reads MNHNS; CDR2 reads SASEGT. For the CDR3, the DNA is TGTGCCAGCAGTGAAAAGGAGAACTATGGCTACACCTTC. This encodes CASSEKENYGYTF.

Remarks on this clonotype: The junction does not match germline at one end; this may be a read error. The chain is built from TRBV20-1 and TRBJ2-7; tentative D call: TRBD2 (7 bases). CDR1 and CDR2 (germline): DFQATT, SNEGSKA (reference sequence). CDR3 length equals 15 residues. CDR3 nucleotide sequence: TGCAGTGCTAGAGATCCGGGGGGCTACTCCCACGAGCAGTACTTC. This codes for CSARDPGGYSHEQYF.

The CDR3 DNA reads TGCAGTGCGAGACCTGGACAGGGGAGGCAAGAGACCCAGTACTTC. It is translated as CSARPGQGRQETQYF. The chain recombines TRBV20-1 with TRBJ2-5; the match to TRBD1 covers 9 bases. CDR1 is DFQATT and CDR2 is SNEGSKA in the germline V gene (reference sequence). Losses at the gene ends were 6 bases for V and 2 bases for J; bases not matched to a gene: 10. This CDR3 is 15 amino acids long.

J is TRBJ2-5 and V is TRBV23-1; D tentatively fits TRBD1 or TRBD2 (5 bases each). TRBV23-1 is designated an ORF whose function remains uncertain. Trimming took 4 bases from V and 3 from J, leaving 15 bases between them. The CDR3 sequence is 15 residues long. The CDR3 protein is CASSRWGRQEETQYF. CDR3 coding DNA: TGCGCCAGCAGTCGTTGGGGACGGCAAGAAGAGACCCAGTACTTC.

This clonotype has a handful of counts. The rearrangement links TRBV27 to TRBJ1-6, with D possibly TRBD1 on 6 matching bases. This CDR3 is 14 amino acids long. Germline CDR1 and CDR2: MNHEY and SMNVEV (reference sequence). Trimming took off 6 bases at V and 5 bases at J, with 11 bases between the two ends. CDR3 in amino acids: CASRRQVDNSPLHF. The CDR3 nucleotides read TGTGCCAGCAGGAGACAGGTTGATAATTCACCCCTCCACTTT.

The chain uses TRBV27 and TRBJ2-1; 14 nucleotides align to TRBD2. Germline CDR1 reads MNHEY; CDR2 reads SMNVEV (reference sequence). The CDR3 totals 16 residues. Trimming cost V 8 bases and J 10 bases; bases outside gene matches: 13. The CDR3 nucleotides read TGTGCCAGCGAGGATACCGGGACTAGCGGGAGAAGAGAGCAGTTCTTC. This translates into CASEDTGTSGRREQFF.

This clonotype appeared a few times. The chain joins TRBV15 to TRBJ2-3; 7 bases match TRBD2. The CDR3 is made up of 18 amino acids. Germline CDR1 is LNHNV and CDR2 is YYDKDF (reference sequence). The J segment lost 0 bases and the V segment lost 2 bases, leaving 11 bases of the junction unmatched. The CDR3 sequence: CATSRPGSPGGSTDTQYF. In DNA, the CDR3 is TGTGCCACCAGCAGACCCGGATCCCCCGGGGGGAGCACAGATACGCAGTATTTT.

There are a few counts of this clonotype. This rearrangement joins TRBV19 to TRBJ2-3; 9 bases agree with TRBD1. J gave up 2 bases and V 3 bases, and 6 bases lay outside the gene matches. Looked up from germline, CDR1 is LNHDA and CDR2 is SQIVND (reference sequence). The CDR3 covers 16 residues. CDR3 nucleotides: TGTGCCAGTAGTATCGGCGGACAGGGGCACACAGATACGCAGTATTTT. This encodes CASSIGGQGHTDTQYF.

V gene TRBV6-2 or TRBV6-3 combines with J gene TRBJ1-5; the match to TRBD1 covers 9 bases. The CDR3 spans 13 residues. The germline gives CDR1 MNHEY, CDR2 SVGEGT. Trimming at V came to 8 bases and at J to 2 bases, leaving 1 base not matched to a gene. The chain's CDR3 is CASRDRGNQPQHF. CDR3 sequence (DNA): TGTGCCAGCCGGGACAGGGGCAATCAGCCCCAGCATTTT.

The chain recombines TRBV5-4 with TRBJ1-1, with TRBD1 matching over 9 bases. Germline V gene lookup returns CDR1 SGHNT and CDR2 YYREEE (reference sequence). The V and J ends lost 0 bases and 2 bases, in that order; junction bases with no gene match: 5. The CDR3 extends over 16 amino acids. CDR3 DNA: TGTGCCAGCAGCTTGGGGACAGGGGAGCTCAACACTGAAGCTTTCTTT. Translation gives CASSLGTGELNTEAFF.

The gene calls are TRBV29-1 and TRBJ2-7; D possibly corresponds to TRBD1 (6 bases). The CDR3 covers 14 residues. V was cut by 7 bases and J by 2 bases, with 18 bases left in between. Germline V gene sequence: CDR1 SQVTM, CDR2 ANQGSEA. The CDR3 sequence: CSAARDTTTYEQYF. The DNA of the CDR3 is TGCAGCGCGGCAAGGGACACGACTACCTACGAGCAGTACTTC.

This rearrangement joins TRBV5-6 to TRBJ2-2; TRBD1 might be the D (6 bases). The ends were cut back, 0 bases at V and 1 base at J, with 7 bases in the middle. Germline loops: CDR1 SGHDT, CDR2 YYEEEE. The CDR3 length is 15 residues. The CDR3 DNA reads TGTGCCAGCAGCTTGGTACAGGGGAACACCGGGGAGCTGTTTTTT. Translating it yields CASSLVQGNTGELFF.

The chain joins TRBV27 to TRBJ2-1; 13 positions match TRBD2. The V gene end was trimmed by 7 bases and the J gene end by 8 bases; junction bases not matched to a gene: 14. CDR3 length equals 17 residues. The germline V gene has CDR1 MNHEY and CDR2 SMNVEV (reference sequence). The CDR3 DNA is TGTGCCAGCACCCAGAGGGGACTAGCGGGGATGGTTGATGAGCAGTTCTTC. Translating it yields CASTQRGLAGMVDEQFF.

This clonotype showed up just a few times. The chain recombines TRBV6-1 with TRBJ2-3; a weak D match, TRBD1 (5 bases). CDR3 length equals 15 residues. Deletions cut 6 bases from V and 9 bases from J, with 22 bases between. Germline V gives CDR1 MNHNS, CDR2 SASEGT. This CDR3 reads CASRSSLGPRLTQYF. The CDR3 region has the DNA TGTGCCAGCAGGTCCTCTTTGGGGCCCCGCCTCACGCAGTATTTT.

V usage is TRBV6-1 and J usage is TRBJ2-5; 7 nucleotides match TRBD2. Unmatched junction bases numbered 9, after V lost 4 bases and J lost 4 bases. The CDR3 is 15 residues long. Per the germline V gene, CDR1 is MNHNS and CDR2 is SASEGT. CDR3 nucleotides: TGTGCCAGCAGTGTTCCCGGGACTACCAGAGAGACCCAGTACTTC. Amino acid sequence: CASSVPGTTRETQYF.

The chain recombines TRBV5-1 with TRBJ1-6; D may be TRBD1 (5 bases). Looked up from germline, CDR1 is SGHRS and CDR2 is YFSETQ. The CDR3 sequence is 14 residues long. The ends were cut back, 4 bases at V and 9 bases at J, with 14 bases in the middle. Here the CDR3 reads CASSGGTGGSPLHF. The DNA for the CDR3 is TGCGCCAGCAGCGGGGGGACGGGGGGTTCACCCCTCCACTTT.

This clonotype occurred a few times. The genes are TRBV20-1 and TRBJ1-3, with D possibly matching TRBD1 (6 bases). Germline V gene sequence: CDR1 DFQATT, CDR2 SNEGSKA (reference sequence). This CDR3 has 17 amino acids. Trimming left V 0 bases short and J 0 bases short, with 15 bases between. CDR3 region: CSARDSRTALSGNTIYF. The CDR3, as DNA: TGCAGTGCTAGAGATTCCCGGACAGCCCTCTCTGGAAACACCATATATTTT.

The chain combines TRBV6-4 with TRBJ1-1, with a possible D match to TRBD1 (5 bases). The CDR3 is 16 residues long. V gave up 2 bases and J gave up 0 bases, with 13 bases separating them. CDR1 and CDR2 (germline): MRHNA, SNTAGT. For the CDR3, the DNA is TGTGCCAGCAGTGACAGGGGTTTGTCTGTGAACACTGAAGCTTTCTTT. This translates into CASSDRGLSVNTEAFF.

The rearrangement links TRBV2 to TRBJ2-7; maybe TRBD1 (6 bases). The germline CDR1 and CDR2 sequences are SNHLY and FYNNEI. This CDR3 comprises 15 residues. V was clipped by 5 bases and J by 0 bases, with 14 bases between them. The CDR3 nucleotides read TGTGCCAGCAGTACTCAGGGGACCGCCTCCTACGAGCAGTACTTC. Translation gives CASSTQGTASYEQYF.

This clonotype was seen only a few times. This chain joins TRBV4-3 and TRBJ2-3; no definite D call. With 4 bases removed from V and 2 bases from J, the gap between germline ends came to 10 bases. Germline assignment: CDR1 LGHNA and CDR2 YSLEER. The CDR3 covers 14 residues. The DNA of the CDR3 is TGCGCCAGCAGCCGAAAGGATTTCACAGATACGCAGTATTTT. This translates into CASSRKDFTDTQYF.

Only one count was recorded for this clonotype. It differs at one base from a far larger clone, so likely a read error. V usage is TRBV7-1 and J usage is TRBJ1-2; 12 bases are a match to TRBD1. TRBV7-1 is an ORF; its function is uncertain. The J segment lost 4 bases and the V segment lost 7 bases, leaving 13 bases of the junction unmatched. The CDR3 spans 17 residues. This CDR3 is CASNRPGTGGAAYGYTF. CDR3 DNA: TGTGCCAGCAACCGTCCCGGGACAGGGGGCGCGGCCTATGGCTACACCTTC.

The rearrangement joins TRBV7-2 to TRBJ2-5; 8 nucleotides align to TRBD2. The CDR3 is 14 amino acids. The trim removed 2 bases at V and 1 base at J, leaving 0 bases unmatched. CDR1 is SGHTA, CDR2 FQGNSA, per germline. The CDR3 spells CASSLTSGQETQYF. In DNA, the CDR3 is TGTGCCAGCAGCTTAACTAGCGGCCAAGAGACCCAGTACTTC.

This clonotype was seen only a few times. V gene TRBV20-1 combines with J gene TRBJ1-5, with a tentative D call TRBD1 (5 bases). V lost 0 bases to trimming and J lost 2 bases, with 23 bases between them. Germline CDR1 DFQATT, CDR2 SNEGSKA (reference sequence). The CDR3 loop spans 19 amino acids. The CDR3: CSARDPEKTGVLGNQPQHF. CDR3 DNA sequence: TGCAGTGCTAGAGATCCGGAGAAGACGGGGGTACTAGGCAATCAGCCCCAGCATTTT.

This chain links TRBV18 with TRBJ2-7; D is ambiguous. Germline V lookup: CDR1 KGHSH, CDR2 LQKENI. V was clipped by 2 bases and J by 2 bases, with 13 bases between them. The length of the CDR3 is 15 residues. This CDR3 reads CASSPSNAATYEQYF. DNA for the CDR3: TGTGCCAGCTCACCAAGTAATGCAGCCACCTACGAGCAGTACTTC.

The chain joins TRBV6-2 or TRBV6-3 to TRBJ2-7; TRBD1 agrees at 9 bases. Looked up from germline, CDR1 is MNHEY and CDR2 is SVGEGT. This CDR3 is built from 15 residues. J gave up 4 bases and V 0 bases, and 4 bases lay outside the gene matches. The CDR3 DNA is TGTGCCAGCAGTTACTCTGGGACAGGGAGATACGAGCAGTACTTC. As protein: CASSYSGTGRYEQYF.

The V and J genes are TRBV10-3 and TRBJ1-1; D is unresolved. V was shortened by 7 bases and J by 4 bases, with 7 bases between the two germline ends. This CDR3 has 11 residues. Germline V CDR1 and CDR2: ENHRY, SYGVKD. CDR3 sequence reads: CAITAGTEAFF. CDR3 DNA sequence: TGTGCCATCACAGCCGGCACTGAAGCTTTCTTT.

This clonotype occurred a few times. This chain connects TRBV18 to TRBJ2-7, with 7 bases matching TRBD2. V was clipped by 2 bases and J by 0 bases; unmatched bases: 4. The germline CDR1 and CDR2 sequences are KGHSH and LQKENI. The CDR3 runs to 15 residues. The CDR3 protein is CASSPVGGGSYEQYF. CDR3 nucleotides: TGTGCCAGCTCACCAGTCGGCGGGGGCTCCTACGAGCAGTACTTC.

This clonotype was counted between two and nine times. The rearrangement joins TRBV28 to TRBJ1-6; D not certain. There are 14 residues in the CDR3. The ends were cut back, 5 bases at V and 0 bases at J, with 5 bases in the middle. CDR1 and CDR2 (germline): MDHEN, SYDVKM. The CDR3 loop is CASSVSSYNSPLHF. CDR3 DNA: TGTGCCAGCAGTGTGAGCTCCTATAATTCACCCCTCCACTTT.

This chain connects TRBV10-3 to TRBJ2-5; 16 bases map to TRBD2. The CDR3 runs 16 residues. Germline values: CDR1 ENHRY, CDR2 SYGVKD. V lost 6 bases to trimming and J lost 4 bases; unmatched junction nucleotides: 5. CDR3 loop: CAISSGTSGRGETQYF. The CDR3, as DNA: TGTGCCATCAGCTCGGGGACTAGCGGGAGGGGAGAGACCCAGTACTTC.